The clone carrying this T cell receptor beta chain was detected many times. No antigen is known for it. These data originate in a study of identical twins. Carrying unique molecular identifiers, the cDNA also gained a universal primer site through template switching. TCRdb re-called the 5' RACE reads with MiXCR, one entry per CDR3 protein. The data hold nearly 900,000 distinct CDR3 sequences, with around 12% observed a single time. Trimming took 0 bases from V and 2 from J, leaving 9 bases between them. The germline V gene encodes CDR1 SGHRS and CDR2 YFSETQ. This CDR3 is 14 amino acids long. Regarding the study as a whole: Reduced insertions were recorded for abundant cord blood beta clonotypes, with no such pattern in memory repertoires. Cross-sectional statistics underpinned the conclusions; the same donors were not followed.

These data were also filed under a second study, of yellow fever vaccine responses in identical twins. That study adds: Twins' vaccine T cell response reportedly gave the appearance of partial convergence and partial personalization.

Sequencing was performed on PBMCs. The source is a woman younger than 30 in good health. This rearrangement joins TRBV5-1 to TRBJ2-7, with D possibly being TRBD2 (5 bases). CDR3 residues: CASSLGGSPYEQYF. DNA of the CDR3: TGCGCCAGCAGCTTGGGAGGGAGTCCCTACGAGCAGTACTTC. Supplemented by reference TRBV5-1 and TRBJ2-7, the full variable domain reads KAGVTQTPRYLIKTRGQQVTLSCSPISGHRSVSWYQQTPGQGLQFLFEYFSETQRNKGNFPGRFSGRQFSNSRSEMNVSTLELGDSALYLCASSLGGSPYEQYFGPGTRLTVT.